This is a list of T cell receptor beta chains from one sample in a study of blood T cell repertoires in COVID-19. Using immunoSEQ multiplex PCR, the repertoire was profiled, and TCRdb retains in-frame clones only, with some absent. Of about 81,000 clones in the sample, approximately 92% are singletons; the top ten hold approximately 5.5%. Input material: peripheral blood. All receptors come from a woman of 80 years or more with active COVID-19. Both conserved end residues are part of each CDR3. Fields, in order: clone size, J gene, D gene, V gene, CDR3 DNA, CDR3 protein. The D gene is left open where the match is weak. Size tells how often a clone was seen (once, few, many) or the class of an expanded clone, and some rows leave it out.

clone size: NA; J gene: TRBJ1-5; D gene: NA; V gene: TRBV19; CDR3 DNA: TGTGCCACAGAGGATATAGGCCGGGGCAATCAGCCCCAGCATTTT; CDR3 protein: CATEDIGRGNQPQHF
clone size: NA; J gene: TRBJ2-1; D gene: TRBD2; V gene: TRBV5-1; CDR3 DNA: TGCGCCAGCAGCTTGGGGCTAGCGGGAGGAAGGGACAATGAGCAGTTCTTC; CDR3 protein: CASSLGLAGGRDNEQFF
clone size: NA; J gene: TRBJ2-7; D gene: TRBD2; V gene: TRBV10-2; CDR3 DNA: TGCGCCAGCAGTGAGGGGGTTCTAGCGGGAATCTACGAGCAGTACTTC; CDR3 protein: CASSEGVLAGIYEQYF
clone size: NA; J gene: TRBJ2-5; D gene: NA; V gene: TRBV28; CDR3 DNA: TGTGCCAGCGGCCTCGAAGAGACCCAGTACTTC; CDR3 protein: CASGLEETQYF
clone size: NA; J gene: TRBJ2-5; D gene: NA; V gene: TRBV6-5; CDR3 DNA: TGTGCCAGCAGTTACTTTACAGGGAAGACCCAGTACTTC; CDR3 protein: CASSYFTGKTQYF
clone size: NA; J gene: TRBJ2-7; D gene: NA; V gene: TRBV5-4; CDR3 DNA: TGTGCCAGCAGCTGGCAGGGTTCCCTCTTCTCCTACGAGCAGTACTTC; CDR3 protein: CASSWQGSLFSYEQYF
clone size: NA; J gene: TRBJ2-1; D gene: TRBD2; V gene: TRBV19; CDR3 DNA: TGTGCCAGCGGGGGGGAGCGCACGAACCCCAGCTCCTACAATGAGCAGTTCTTC; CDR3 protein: CASGGERTNPSSYNEQFF
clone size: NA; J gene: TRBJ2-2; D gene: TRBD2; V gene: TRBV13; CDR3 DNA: TGTGCCAGCAGCCTCGGGGGGGGTACCGGGGAGCTGTTTTTT; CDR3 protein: CASSLGGGTGELFF
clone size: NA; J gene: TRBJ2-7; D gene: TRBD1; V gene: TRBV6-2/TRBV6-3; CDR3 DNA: TGTGCCAGCAGTTACTCATTGATGGGACAGGGGTTCTACGAGCAGTACTTC; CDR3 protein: CASSYSLMGQGFYEQYF
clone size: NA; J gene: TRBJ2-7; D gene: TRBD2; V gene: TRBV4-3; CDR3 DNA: TGCGCCAGCAGCCAACACACCACACTAGCGGGGTACTCCTACGAGCAGTACTTC; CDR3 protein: CASSQHTTLAGYSYEQYF
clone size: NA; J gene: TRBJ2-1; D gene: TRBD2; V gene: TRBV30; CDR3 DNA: TGTGCCTGGAGTATCGGGACTAGCGGTCACAATGAGCAGTTCTTC; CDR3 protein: CAWSIGTSGHNEQFF
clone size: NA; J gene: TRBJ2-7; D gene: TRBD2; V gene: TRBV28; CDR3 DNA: TGTGCCAGCAGTTTCTCACTAGCGGGATTAAACTACGAGCAGTACTTC; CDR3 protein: CASSFSLAGLNYEQYF
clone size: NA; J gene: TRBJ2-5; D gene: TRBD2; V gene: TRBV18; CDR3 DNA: TGTGCCAGCTCACCGGTGACTAGCGGGAGTAGGGAGACCCAGTACTTC; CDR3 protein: CASSPVTSGSRETQYF
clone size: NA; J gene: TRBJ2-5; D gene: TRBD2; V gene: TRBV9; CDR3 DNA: TGTGCCAGCAGCGAGGGTAGGGGACTAGCCTCAATAGAGACCCAGTACTTC; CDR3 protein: CASSEGRGLASIETQYF
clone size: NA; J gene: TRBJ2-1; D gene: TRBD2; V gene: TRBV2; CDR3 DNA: TGTGCCAGCAGGGTGCTAGCGGGAGGTGAGCAGTTCTTC; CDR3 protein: CASRVLAGGEQFF
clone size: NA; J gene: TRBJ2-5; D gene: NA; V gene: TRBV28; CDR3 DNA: TGTGCCAGCGCCTGGCAGGGTAGGTGGGAGACCCAGTACTTC; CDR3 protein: CASAWQGRWETQYF
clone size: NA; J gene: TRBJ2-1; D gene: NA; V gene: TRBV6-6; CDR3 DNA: TGTGCCAGCAGTTTGATGGACAGACTTCACAATGAGCAGTTCTTC; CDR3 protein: CASSLMDRLHNEQFF
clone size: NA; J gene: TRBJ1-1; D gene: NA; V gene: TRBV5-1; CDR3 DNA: TGCGCCAGCAGCTTGCCGACAGCGAACACTGAAGCTTTCTTT; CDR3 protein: CASSLPTANTEAFF
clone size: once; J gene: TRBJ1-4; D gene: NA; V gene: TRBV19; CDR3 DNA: TGTGCCAGTAGTGAGGGGGAGAATGAAAAACTGTTTTTT; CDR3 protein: CASSEGENEKLFF
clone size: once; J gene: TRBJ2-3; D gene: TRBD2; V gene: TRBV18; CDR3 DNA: TGTGCCAGCTCATCGAGCGGGAGTGCGGCAGATACGCAGTATTTT; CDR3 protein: CASSSSGSAADTQYF
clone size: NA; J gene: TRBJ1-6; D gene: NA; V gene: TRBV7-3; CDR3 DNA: TGTGCCAGCAGCTTACAGGACAGTGGATCACCCCTCCACTTT; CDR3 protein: CASSLQDSGSPLHF